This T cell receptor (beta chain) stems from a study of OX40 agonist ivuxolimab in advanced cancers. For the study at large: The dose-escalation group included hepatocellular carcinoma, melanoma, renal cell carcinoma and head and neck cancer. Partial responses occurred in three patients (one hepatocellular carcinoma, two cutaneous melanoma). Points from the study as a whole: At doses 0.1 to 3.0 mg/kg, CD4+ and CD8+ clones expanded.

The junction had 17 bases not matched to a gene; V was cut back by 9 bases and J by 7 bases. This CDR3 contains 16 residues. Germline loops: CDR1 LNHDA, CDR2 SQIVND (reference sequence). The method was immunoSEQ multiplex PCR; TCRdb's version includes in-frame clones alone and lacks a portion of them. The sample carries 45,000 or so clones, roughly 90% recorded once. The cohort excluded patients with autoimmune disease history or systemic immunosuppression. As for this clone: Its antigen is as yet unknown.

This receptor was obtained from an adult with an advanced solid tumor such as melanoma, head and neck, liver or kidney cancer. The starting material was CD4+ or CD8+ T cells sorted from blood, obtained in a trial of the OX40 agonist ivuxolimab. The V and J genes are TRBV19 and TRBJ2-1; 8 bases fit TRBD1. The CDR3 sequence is CASQFTRDRPVNEQFF. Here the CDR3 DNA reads TGTGCCAGCCAGTTCACGCGGGACAGGCCCGTGAATGAGCAGTTCTTC.